These T cell receptor beta chains were read from a single sample in a study of post-analysis software for immune sequencing data. TCRdb used MiXCR to reprocess the PCR reads, holding one entry per CDR3 protein. The table has hundreds of thousands of distinct CDR3 sequences, 59% seen once. Input material: blood. Every receptor here comes from a girl under 10 years old with multiple sclerosis. Each CDR3 is given with its conserved first and last residue. A D gene is named only where the DNA matches it firmly. For some rows the clone size is stated as once, few or many, or as a class when expanded; others skip it.

TRBV11-3	few	TRBJ2-1	18	TRBD2	TGTGCCAGCAGCTTAAATGTACTAGCGGGACAAAGATACAATGAGCAGTTCTTC	CASSLNVLAGQRYNEQFF
TRBV7-2	NA	TRBJ2-6	16	NA	TGTGCCAGCAGCTTAAACAAAAAAGCCGGGGCCAACGTCCTGACTTTC	CASSLNKKAGANVLTF
TRBV6-5	NA	TRBJ2-3	16	NA	TGTGCCAGCAGTTACGGCCCGGGGGCGGGCGCAGATACGCAGTATTTT	CASSYGPGAGADTQYF
TRBV3-1	NA	TRBJ1-1	13	NA	TGTGCCAGCAGCCACGGGGGAGGGACTGAAGCTTTCTTT	CASSHGGGTEAFF
TRBV7-2	NA	TRBJ2-7	17	TRBD1	TGTGCCAGCAGCTTCGTCGGGACAGCCCTCTTATTCAATGAGCAGTACTTC	CASSFVGTALLFNEQYF
TRBV3-1	NA	TRBJ2-1	17	NA	TGTGCCAGCAGCCAAGAGCGGGCGGACAGCTCCTACAATGAGCAGTTCTTC	CASSQERADSSYNEQFF
TRBV20-1	NA	TRBJ2-1	14	TRBD1	TGCAGTGCTAGAAAGTCTCCAGGGGGCAATGAGCAGTTCTTC	CSARKSPGGNEQFF
TRBV29-1	NA	TRBJ1-6	13	NA	TGCAGCGTTGAGACAGGCAATAATTCACCCCTCCACTTT	CSVETGNNSPLHF
TRBV11-1	few	TRBJ2-7	14	TRBD1	TGTGCCAGCAGCCCGGGACAGGGACTCTTTGAGCAGTACTTC	CASSPGQGLFEQYF
TRBV20-1	NA	TRBJ1-1	15	NA	TGCAGTGCTAGCATGTTGGGGGGCGCAGGGACTGAAGCTTTCTTT	CSASMLGGAGTEAFF
TRBV4-1	NA	TRBJ2-7	15	NA	TGCGCCAGCAGCCAATCGACCGGGACTCTCTACGAGCAGTACTTC	CASSQSTGTLYEQYF
TRBV7-2	NA	TRBJ2-3	15	TRBD1	TGTGCCAGCAGCTTAGGCCCCGACAGGGCAGATACGCAGTATTTT	CASSLGPDRADTQYF
TRBV29-1	NA	TRBJ2-3	15	TRBD2	TGCAGCGTAGGACTAGCGGGGGGTAACGACGATACGCAGTATTTT	CSVGLAGGNDDTQYF
TRBV2	NA	TRBJ1-2	13	NA	TGTGCCAGCAGTGAAGGTCGAGGGCATGGCTACACCTTC	CASSEGRGHGYTF
TRBV13	NA	TRBJ2-4	15	NA	TGTGCCAGCAGCTTAGTGGGTCGACCTGCCAACATTCAGTACTTC	CASSLVGRPANIQYF
TRBV3-1	few	TRBJ2-1	17	NA	TGTGCCAGCTGGGATTTGGGGATTCAGGGTTGGGGCGATGAGCAGTTCTTC	CASWDLGIQGWGDEQFF
TRBV7-7	NA	TRBJ2-7	13	NA	TGTGCTAGCAGCTTCGGCAGAGCCTACGAGCAGTACTTC	CASSFGRAYEQYF
TRBV5-1	NA	TRBJ2-3	16	TRBD2	TGCGCCAGCAGCTCGGGACTAGCGGGCCACACAGATACGCAGTATTTT	CASSSGLAGHTDTQYF
TRBV6-5	NA	TRBJ2-1	15	NA	TGTGCCAGCAGTTACTCTAGCGGACCTTACAATGAGCAGTTCTTC	CASSYSSGPYNEQFF
TRBV12-3/TRBV12-4	few	TRBJ1-2	13	NA	TGTGCCAGCAGTTTAGGACAGCTTTATGGCTACACCTTC	CASSLGQLYGYTF
TRBV6-2/TRBV6-3	NA	TRBJ2-2	11	NA	TGTGCCAGCAGTTACCCCGGGGAGCTGTTTTTT	CASSYPGELFF
TRBV7-9	NA	TRBJ2-7	12	NA	TGTGCCAGCAAGCGTGCGGACTACGAGCAGTACTTC	CASKRADYEQYF
TRBV29-1	few	TRBJ1-5	15	NA	TGCAGCGTTCAAGGATCGACAGATAGCAATCAGCCCCAGCATTTT	CSVQGSTDSNQPQHF
TRBV5-6	NA	TRBJ1-1	13	NA	TGTGCCAGCAGCTTGGCTCAGGGTGGTGAAGCTTTCTTT	CASSLAQGGEAFF
TRBV7-9	few	TRBJ1-1	13	NA	TGTGCCAGCAGCAAGGGATATCACACTGAAGCTTTCTTT	CASSKGYHTEAFF
TRBV6-5	NA	TRBJ2-3	14	NA	TGTGCCAGCAGTTACTCAATTAGCACAGATACGCAGTATTTT	CASSYSISTDTQYF
TRBV20-1	NA	TRBJ2-1	15	NA	TGCAGTGCTAGGAAAGGGGCGGACTCCTACAATGAGCAGTTCTTC	CSARKGADSYNEQFF